The 2 T cell receptor beta chains below come from one sample, sequenced in a study of cytotoxic CD8 clonotypes in ibrutinib-treated CLL. Data came from immunoSEQ multiplex PCR; TCRdb stores just in-frame clones and leaves some out. The table has about 130,000 clones, around four fifths seen once. The sample in question was PBMCs, obtained after 24 months of ibrutinib treatment. The receptors stem from a human donor with chronic lymphocytic leukemia.

This clone was observed a few times. The chain links TRBV19 to TRBJ2-2; 8 bases match TRBD2. Trimming at V came to 5 bases and at J to 1 base, leaving 9 bases not matched to a gene. Germline V gene sequence: CDR1 LNHDA, CDR2 SQIVND (reference sequence). CDR3 length: 17 amino acids. CDR3 nucleotides: TGTGCCAGTAGTGGCGGCCCTAGCGGGCGGAACACCGGGGAGCTGTTTTTT. The encoded protein is CASSGGPSGRNTGELFF.

The genes are TRBV7-3 and TRBJ1-1; D is possibly TRBD1 (6 bases). Trimming took 8 bases from V and 4 from J, leaving 20 bases between them. Germline V gene lookup returns CDR1 SGHTA and CDR2 FQGTGA. This CDR3 contains 15 residues. The CDR3 DNA is TGTGCCAGCGCCCCGGGGGGCCGGGGCGGCACTGAAGCTTTCTTT. Translated, it gives CASAPGGRGGTEAFF.